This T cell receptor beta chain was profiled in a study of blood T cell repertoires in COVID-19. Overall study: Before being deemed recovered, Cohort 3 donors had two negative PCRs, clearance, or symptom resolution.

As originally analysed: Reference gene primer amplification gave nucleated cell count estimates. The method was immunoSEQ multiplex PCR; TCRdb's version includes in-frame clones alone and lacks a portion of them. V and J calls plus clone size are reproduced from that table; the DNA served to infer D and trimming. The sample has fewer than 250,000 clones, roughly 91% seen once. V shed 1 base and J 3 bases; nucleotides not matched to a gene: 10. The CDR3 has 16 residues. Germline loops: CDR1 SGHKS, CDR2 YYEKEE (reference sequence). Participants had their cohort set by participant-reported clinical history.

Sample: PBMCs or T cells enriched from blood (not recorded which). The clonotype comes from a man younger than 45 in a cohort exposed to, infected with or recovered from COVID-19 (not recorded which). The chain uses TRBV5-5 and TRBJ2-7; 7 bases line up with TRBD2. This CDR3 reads CASSLLAAGLGYEQYF. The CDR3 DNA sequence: TGTGCCAGCAGCTTGCTAGCGGCCGGCCTGGGCTACGAGCAGTACTTC.